Following are 26 T cell receptor beta chains from one sample sequenced in a study of glioma-infiltrating T cells after dendritic cell vaccination. Only in-frame clones appear in the TCRdb table, and some are missing; sequencing was by immunoSEQ multiplex PCR. The repertoire holds tens of thousands of clones, with around 81% as singletons. The source material was blood, sampled before dendritic cell vaccination. These receptors were collected from a human donor with glioblastoma.

This clone was counted a single time. This rearrangement joins TRBV9 to TRBJ2-5; a weak D match, TRBD1 (6 bases). The CDR3 length is 15 residues. V was trimmed by 0 bases and J by 4 bases, leaving 13 bases between them. The germline V gene encodes CDR1 SGDLS and CDR2 YYNGEE. The CDR3 spells CASSVDGWGRETQYF. Here the CDR3 DNA reads TGTGCCAGCAGCGTAGACGGATGGGGGCGAGAGACCCAGTACTTC.

The chain is built from TRBV2 and TRBJ2-2; D is undetermined. Trimming removed 2 bases at V and 6 bases at J, with 10 bases between. The CDR3 contains 14 residues. The germline CDR1 and CDR2 sequences are SNHLY and FYNNEI. As DNA, the CDR3 is TGTGCCAGCAGTGAACCCCGGGTGTCCGGGGAGCTGTTTTTT. Translating it yields CASSEPRVSGELFF.

The chain employs TRBV7-8 and TRBJ2-7; 9 nucleotides match TRBD2. Trimming took 0 bases from V and 3 from J; bases not matched to a gene: 6. Germline V CDR1 and CDR2: SGHVS, FQNEAQ. This CDR3 contains 16 residues. Here the CDR3 DNA reads TGTGCCAGCAGCTTAGCGAGAGCGGGGGGAAGCTACGAGCAGTACTTC. Its translation: CASSLARAGGSYEQYF.

The J gene is TRBJ2-1, the V gene TRBV19; D might be TRBD2 (6 bases). The V gene's germline CDR1 is LNHDA and CDR2 SQIVND (reference sequence). CDR3 length: 15 amino acids. Trimming took off 3 bases at V and 6 bases at J, with 15 bases between the two ends. The CDR3 DNA reads TGTGCCAGTAGTATTCCTAGCGTTGGAGTCAATGAGCAGTTCTTC. Amino acid sequence: CASSIPSVGVNEQFF.

The V and J genes are TRBV18 and TRBJ1-5; TRBD1 might be the D (6 bases). V lost 2 bases and J 1 base, leaving 9 bases between the germline ends. Germline V gene sequence: CDR1 KGHSH, CDR2 LQKENI. This CDR3 region has 15 residues. The CDR3 DNA follows: TGTGCCAGCTCACCAGGGGGCCAAAGCAATCAGCCCCAGCATTTT. It encodes CASSPGGQSNQPQHF.

This clone was counted once. V and J are TRBV2 and TRBJ2-3; 7 bases match TRBD1. The V segment lost 9 bases and the J segment 2 bases; nucleotides outside the gene matches: 5. In germline, CDR1 is SNHLY, CDR2 FYNNEI. The CDR3 runs to 13 residues. The CDR3 region has the DNA TGTGCCAGTACAGGGGTAGTCACAGATACGCAGTATTTT. Its translation is CASTGVVTDTQYF.

The chain recombines TRBV2 with TRBJ2-5; 7 bases agree with TRBD1. V lost 5 bases, J lost 0 bases, and 6 bases stayed unmatched. Germline V CDR1 and CDR2: SNHLY, FYNNEI. The CDR3 consists of 15 residues. This chain's CDR3 is CASSQETGYQETQYF. CDR3 nucleotide sequence: TGTGCCAGCAGTCAGGAGACAGGGTACCAAGAGACCCAGTACTTC.

This chain connects TRBV6-1 to TRBJ2-7, with 8 bases fitting TRBD1. Germline lookup yields CDR1 MNHNS and CDR2 SASEGT. V shed 6 bases and J 5 bases; nucleotides not matched to a gene: 9. The CDR3 length is 14 residues. The CDR3 sequence is CASRSSGQGHEQYF. In DNA, the CDR3 is TGTGCCAGCAGATCCAGTGGACAGGGCCACGAGCAGTACTTC.

This clone appeared once. The chain is built from TRBV15 and TRBJ1-5, with D maybe TRBD1 (5 bases). Germline V CDR1 and CDR2: LNHNV, YYDKDF (reference sequence). This CDR3 is 12 amino acids long. Trimming stripped 5 bases from V and 5 bases from J, with 7 bases between. The CDR3 loop is CATSDRHQPQHF. CDR3 bases: TGTGCCACCAGCGACAGACATCAGCCCCAGCATTTT.

V gene TRBV6-1 combines with J gene TRBJ2-1, with 10 bases identical to TRBD2. There are 15 residues in the CDR3. V lost 5 bases to trimming and J lost 4 bases; unmatched junction nucleotides: 5. Germline V gene data show CDR1 as MNHNS and CDR2 as SASEGT. This chain's CDR3 is CASSFASGGYNEQFF. CDR3 in DNA: TGTGCCAGCAGTTTCGCTAGCGGGGGTTACAATGAGCAGTTCTTC.

The V and J genes are TRBV12-5 and TRBJ1-3, with D tentatively TRBD1 (5 bases). Trimming pared 0 bases from V and 2 bases from J, leaving 14 bases between. CDR3 size: 17 residues. Germline V gene lookup returns CDR1 LGHNT and CDR2 FRNRAP. CDR3 amino acids: CASGLVFSREPGNTIYF. The CDR3 coding sequence is TGTGCTAGTGGTTTGGTATTTTCCAGGGAACCTGGAAACACCATATATTTT.

This clone was recorded once. The V gene is TRBV19, the J gene TRBJ1-2; tentatively, D is TRBD1 (5 bases). Germline-derived CDR1 and CDR2 are LNHDA and SQIVND (reference sequence). Trimming took 7 bases from V and 0 from J, leaving 15 bases between them. The CDR3 has 15 amino acids. CDR3 residues: CASTTELGANYGYTF. The CDR3 DNA sequence: TGTGCCAGTACAACCGAGCTAGGGGCTAACTATGGCTACACCTTC.

There are a few counts of this clone. V gene TRBV5-1 combines with J gene TRBJ1-2; D perhaps matches TRBD1 (5 bases). Germline V gene data show CDR1 as SGHRS and CDR2 as YFSETQ. The CDR3 is 14 residues long. V gave up 0 bases and J gave up 2 bases, with 8 bases separating them. CDR3 amino acids: CASSLGGENYGYTF. The CDR3 region has the DNA TGCGCCAGCAGCTTGGGGGGGGAGAACTATGGCTACACCTTC.

This sequence joins TRBV4-1 and TRBJ2-1; 8 bases are shared with TRBD2. This CDR3 has 16 amino acids. Germline loops: CDR1 MGHRA, CDR2 YSYEKL. The V and J ends lost 5 bases and 0 bases, in that order; junction bases with no gene match: 6. For the CDR3, the DNA is TGCGCCAGCAGCATCCGTAGCGGGGTCTCCTACAATGAGCAGTTCTTC. Its translation: CASSIRSGVSYNEQFF.

V is TRBV7-2 and J is TRBJ1-1; a weak D match, TRBD1 (6 bases). The V gene's germline CDR1 is SGHTA and CDR2 FQGNSA. This CDR3 spans 16 amino acids. Trimming cost V 4 bases and J 1 base, with 16 bases left between them. The CDR3 DNA sequence: TGTGCCAGCAGCTCCCGGGGGGGGCGGGCGAACACTGAAGCTTTCTTT. This gives the protein CASSSRGGRANTEAFF. Full variable domain (outside the CDR3, taken from reference TRBV7-2 and TRBJ1-1): GAGVSQSPSNKVTEKGKDVELRCDPISGHTALYWYRQSLGQGLEFLIYFQGNSAPDKSGLPSDRFSAERTGGSVSTLTIQRTQQEDSAVYLCASSSRGGRANTEAFFGQGTRLTVV.

This rearrangement joins TRBV7-3 to TRBJ2-1; D not certain. The germline CDR1 and CDR2 sequences are SGHTA and FQGTGA. V lost 2 bases and J 2 bases, leaving 13 bases between the germline ends. The CDR3 has 16 residues. CDR3 loop: CASSLRSRYPYNEQFF. In DNA form, the CDR3 reads TGTGCCAGCAGCTTACGGTCCAGGTACCCCTACAATGAGCAGTTCTTC.

This chain joins TRBV7-9 and TRBJ1-2; the D is unclear. The length of the CDR3 is 13 residues. CDR1 SEHNR and CDR2 FQNEAQ come from the germline V gene (reference sequence). Trimming left V 0 bases short and J 12 bases short, with 14 bases between. For the CDR3, the DNA is TGTGCCAGCAGCTTAGCGCCGGAGTCCCTCCACACCTTC. The encoded protein is CASSLAPESLHTF.

CDR3 in DNA: TGCGCCAGCAGATCCGGACTAGCTGGGGGCAATGAGCAGTTCTTC. As protein: CASRSGLAGGNEQFF. This sequence joins TRBV5-1 and TRBJ2-1; 8 positions agree with TRBD2. J gave up 6 bases and V 5 bases, and 10 bases lay outside the gene matches. The CDR3 covers 15 residues. The germline gives CDR1 SGHRS, CDR2 YFSETQ.

This chain uses TRBV9 with TRBJ1-2; the D gene is possibly TRBD1 (6 bases). Trimming cost V 3 bases and J 2 bases, with 17 bases left between them. CDR1 SGDLS and CDR2 YYNGEE come from the germline V gene. The length of the CDR3 is 16 residues. As DNA, the CDR3 is TGTGCCAGCAGCGCTAACCCAGGGGAAACAAACTATGGCTACACCTTC. Protein: CASSANPGETNYGYTF.

The chain recombines TRBV6-7 with TRBJ2-3; 8 nucleotides align to TRBD2. TRBV6-7 is filed as an ORF, its function uncertain. This CDR3 region has 17 residues. After removal of 0 bases from V and 0 bases from J, the junction contained 5 bases not matched to a gene. CDR3 protein: CASSYSRLAGSTDTQYF. CDR3 bases: TGTGCCAGCAGTTACTCGCGGCTAGCGGGTAGCACAGATACGCAGTATTTT.

This clone was detected only once. This sequence joins TRBV6-6 and TRBJ1-2; no clear D gene. The ends were cut back, 6 bases at V and 1 base at J, with 18 bases in the middle. Looked up from germline, CDR1 is MNHNY and CDR2 is SVGAGI (reference sequence). This CDR3 has 16 amino acids. The CDR3 DNA sequence: TGTGCCAGCAGCCGACCGAACAGTTTTCATAACTATGGCTACACCTTC. Translating it yields CASSRPNSFHNYGYTF.

The rearrangement uses TRBV7-2 and TRBJ1-2; TRBD1 aligns across 7 bases. Germline CDR1 is SGHTA and CDR2 is FQGNSA. J lost 2 bases, V lost 5 bases, and 8 bases had no gene match. This CDR3 has 15 amino acids. CDR3 DNA: TGTGCCAGCAGCCAAGGGACAGCGAGAAACTATGGCTACACCTTC. Amino acids: CASSQGTARNYGYTF. Looking up the rest from reference TRBV7-2 and TRBJ1-2 gives the full variable domain: GAGVSQSPSNKVTEKGKDVELRCDPISGHTALYWYRQSLGQGLEFLIYFQGNSAPDKSGLPSDRFSAERTGGSVSTLTIQRTQQEDSAVYLCASSQGTARNYGYTFGSGTRLTVV.

The CDR3 sequence: CASSGRTGGNEQFF. The CDR3 coding sequence is TGTGCCAGCAGCGGGCGGACAGGGGGCAATGAGCAGTTCTTC. The chain employs TRBV9 and TRBJ2-1; 10 bases match TRBD1. Germline V lookup: CDR1 SGDLS, CDR2 YYNGEE. V lost 3 bases and J lost 6; bases outside the gene matches: 3. The CDR3 runs to 14 residues.

The chain joins TRBV5-1 to TRBJ2-2, with TRBD2 as a possible D gene (6 bases). V lost 0 bases and J 1 base, leaving 16 bases between the germline ends. CDR1 and CDR2 (germline): SGHRS, YFSETQ. This CDR3 is 18 amino acids long. The DNA for the CDR3 is TGCGCCAGCAGCTTGGCCGGTATGTTCGGGGGGAACACCGGGGAGCTGTTTTTT. It yields the protein CASSLAGMFGGNTGELFF.

The chain joins TRBV5-1 to TRBJ2-2; possibly TRBD1 for D (6 bases). This CDR3 has 14 amino acids. Trimming removed 2 bases at V and 7 bases at J, with 12 bases between. Germline V gives CDR1 SGHRS, CDR2 YFSETQ. Here the CDR3 DNA reads TGCGCCAGCAGCTTCGCAGGGGCGGACGGGGAGCTGTTTTTT. Translation: CASSFAGADGELFF.

The rearrangement joins TRBV5-4 to TRBJ2-7; 13 nucleotides align to TRBD2. V gave up 4 bases and J gave up 3 bases; unmatched junction bases: 4. The germline CDR1 and CDR2 sequences are SGHNT and YYREEE (reference sequence). The CDR3 is made up of 15 amino acids. CDR3 residues: CASSRTSGGDYEQYF. The CDR3 nucleotides read TGTGCCAGCAGCCGGACTAGCGGGGGCGACTACGAGCAGTACTTC.